Following are 15 T cell receptor beta chains from one sample sequenced in a study of T cell changes during pregnancy in multiple sclerosis (dated by TCRdb to about 2019). Libraries were prepared through the immunoSEQ multiplex PCR assay. The clones in this table, taken by TCRdb from immuneACCESS, are in-frame only. Not every clone is retained; where verified, under half of the shortfall comes from an unresolved V gene, and the cause of the rest is unknown. The sample table records 40,000 to 45,000 clones; roughly 89% of these occur just once. Jointly, the top ten make up approximately 0.62% of the sample. The material was CD4+ T cells from peripheral blood mononuclear cells, obtained in the first trimester of pregnancy. These receptors were collected from a female donor with multiple sclerosis, enrolled in a pregnancy study.

V usage is TRBV28 and J usage is TRBJ2-7; D is unresolved. Trimming removed 8 bases at V and 3 bases at J, with 14 bases between. Germline V gene lookup returns CDR1 MDHEN and CDR2 SYDVKM. This CDR3 comprises 13 residues. This chain's CDR3 is CASRGTPNYEQYF. CDR3 in DNA: TGTGCCAGCCGCGGTACACCGAACTACGAGCAGTACTTC.

V gene TRBV28 combines with J gene TRBJ1-5, with TRBD1 identical over 7 bases. CDR1 MDHEN and CDR2 SYDVKM come from the germline V gene. The CDR3 totals 13 residues. The J segment lost 6 bases and the V segment lost 7 bases, leaving 6 bases of the junction unmatched. The CDR3 bases are TGTGCCAGCAACAAACAGGGGTTTCAGCCCCAGCATTTT. Amino acids: CASNKQGFQPQHF.

V and J are TRBV5-1 and TRBJ2-7; D is undetermined. V was clipped by 0 bases and J by 2 bases, with 12 bases between them. The CDR3 loop spans 15 amino acids. Germline assignment: CDR1 SGHRS and CDR2 YFSETQ. The CDR3 loop is CASSLDGERPYEQYF. The CDR3, as DNA: TGCGCCAGCAGCTTGGACGGAGAGAGGCCCTACGAGCAGTACTTC.

The rearrangement uses TRBV2 and TRBJ2-7; 10 bases are a match to TRBD2. Trimming at V came to 6 bases and at J to 2 bases, leaving 10 bases not matched to a gene. The CDR3 runs to 16 residues. CDR1 is SNHLY and CDR2 is FYNNEI in the germline V gene. In DNA form, the CDR3 reads TGTGCCAGCAGAGGACTAGCGGTACTATCAGCCTACGAGCAGTACTTC. It yields the protein CASRGLAVLSAYEQYF.

The chain couples TRBV4-3 to TRBJ2-7; weak D call: TRBD2 (6 bases). V lost 1 base and J lost 2, with 12 bases in between. There are 15 residues in the CDR3. Per the germline V gene, CDR1 is LGHNA and CDR2 is YSLEER. The CDR3 nucleotides are TGCGCCAGCAGCCAAGTTTCGGGAGCGGCCTACGAGCAGTACTTC. Translated, it gives CASSQVSGAAYEQYF.

Here the CDR3 reads CASSLGLAGVGGANVLTF. For the CDR3, the DNA is TGTGCCAGCAGCCTGGGACTAGCGGGAGTGGGGGGGGCCAACGTCCTGACTTTC. The chain joins TRBV5-4 to TRBJ2-6, with 14 nucleotides matching TRBD2. This CDR3 region has 18 residues. The germline CDR1 and CDR2 sequences are SGHNT and YYREEE (reference sequence). V gave up 4 bases and J gave up 4 bases; unmatched junction bases: 7.

This sequence joins TRBV7-9 and TRBJ2-5; TRBD1 matches at 8 bases. Unmatched junction bases numbered 1, after V lost 7 bases and J lost 6 bases. Germline CDR1 is SEHNR and CDR2 is FQNEAQ (reference sequence). This CDR3 is 11 amino acids long. The DNA of the CDR3 is TGTGCCAGCACAGGGGGCAAGACCCAGTACTTC. Its protein is CASTGGKTQYF.

V gene TRBV25-1 combines with J gene TRBJ1-2; D gene ambiguous. Trimming removed 1 base at V and 7 bases at J, with 10 bases between. The CDR3 loop spans 13 amino acids. CDR1 is MGHDK and CDR2 is SYGVNS in the germline V gene. The CDR3 here is CASSESPPSGYTF. The CDR3, as DNA: TGTGCCAGCAGTGAATCTCCACCGAGTGGCTACACCTTC.

The V call is TRBV11-2, the J call TRBJ1-1, with 9 bases identical to TRBD1. The CDR3 spans 14 residues. The J segment lost 8 bases and the V segment lost 5 bases, leaving 9 bases of the junction unmatched. Looked up from germline, CDR1 is SGHAT and CDR2 is FQNNGV. The CDR3 sequence: CASSQPGQGREAFF. In nucleotides, the CDR3 is TGTGCCAGCAGCCAACCGGGACAGGGCAGGGAAGCTTTCTTT.

The chain recombines TRBV10-2 with TRBJ2-1; 7 positions match TRBD1. CDR3 length: 12 residues. Germline V gene lookup returns CDR1 WSHSY and CDR2 SAAADI. J gave up 9 bases and V 9 bases, and 8 bases lay outside the gene matches. The CDR3 protein is CASSRQGAEQFF. CDR3 nucleotides: TGCGCCAGTTCTCGACAGGGCGCTGAGCAGTTCTTC.

V usage is TRBV30 and J usage is TRBJ2-5, with a possible D match to TRBD2 (5 bases). Trimming removed 5 bases from V and 9 bases from J, with 19 bases in between. CDR1 and CDR2 (germline): GTSNPN, SVGIG (reference sequence). The CDR3 sequence is 13 residues long. The CDR3 bases are TGTGCCTGGGCCCCCGGGGTTGAAGTGGCCCAGTACTTC. This codes for CAWAPGVEVAQYF.

The chain links TRBV28 to TRBJ1-2; no reliable D call. CDR3 length: 14 residues. Trimming removed 3 bases from V and 6 bases from J, with 14 bases in between. Germline lookup yields CDR1 MDHEN and CDR2 SYDVKM. CDR3 sequence reads: CASSFVGGKNGYTF. CDR3 DNA sequence: TGTGCCAGCAGTTTCGTCGGCGGGAAGAATGGCTACACCTTC.

The chain carries TRBV7-2 and TRBJ2-7; 8 bases are a match to TRBD1. The V gene end was trimmed by 4 bases and the J gene end by 1 base; junction bases not matched to a gene: 6. Per the germline V gene, CDR1 is SGHTA and CDR2 is FQGNSA. There are 15 residues in the CDR3. CDR3 DNA: TGTGCCAGCAGCTCCCCCTACAGGGGGTCCTACGAGCAGTACTTC. It yields the protein CASSSPYRGSYEQYF.

The V and J genes are TRBV5-6 and TRBJ1-5, with a weak D call TRBD1 (5 bases). V lost 0 bases, J lost 2 bases, and 9 bases lay in between. The CDR3 consists of 15 residues. Germline V gene sequence: CDR1 SGHDT, CDR2 YYEEEE. CDR3 DNA: TGTGCCAGCAGCTTGGGCGGCAGGGGCAATCAGCCCCAGCATTTT. Its protein is CASSLGGRGNQPQHF.

V is TRBV21-1 and J is TRBJ2-2; the table's D call TRBD1 went unverified against the DNA. TRBV21-1 is a documented pseudogene. The CDR3 sequence is 16 residues long. The CDR3 DNA is TGTGCCAGCAGCAAAGCGCGCACAGGGGACACCGGGGAGCTGTTTTTT. Its translation: CASSKARTGDTGELFF.